One sample yielded the 16 T cell receptor beta chains listed below, sequenced in a study of cytomegalovirus exposure and HLA in healthy donors. The PCR ran on 60 Vbeta and 13 Jbeta primers. The method was immunoSEQ multiplex PCR; TCRdb's version includes in-frame clones alone and lacks a portion of them. The table records roughly 200,000 clones, 76% of them present only once. Material for sequencing was PBMCs. Source of these receptors: a man between 18 and 35 years old in good health and CMV-seronegative.

The V gene is TRBV2, the J gene TRBJ2-7; 9 nucleotides agree with TRBD2. There are 15 residues in the CDR3. CDR1 is SNHLY, CDR2 FYNNEI, per germline. Unmatched junction bases numbered 11, after V lost 6 bases and J lost 5 bases. The CDR3 bases are TGTGCCAGCAGACCCGCCGGTGCGGGAGGGGACGAGCAGTACTTC. It codes for CASRPAGAGGDEQYF.

This chain connects TRBV9 to TRBJ2-1, with TRBD2 identical over 11 bases. V was clipped by 3 bases and J by 2 bases; unmatched bases: 4. Germline-derived CDR1 and CDR2 are SGDLS and YYNGEE. The CDR3 has 16 amino acids. CDR3 DNA sequence: TGTGCCAGCAGCGCCGGGACTAGCGGTGCCTACAATGAGCAGTTCTTC. This gives the protein CASSAGTSGAYNEQFF.

About this clone itself: This sample includes further DNA sequences coding for the same CDR3. This chain joins TRBV5-1 and TRBJ2-7; D is possibly TRBD1 (5 bases). The germline V and J ends were trimmed by 7 bases and 0 bases, with 17 bases remaining between them. The CDR3 consists of 15 residues. The germline CDR1 and CDR2 sequences are SGHRS and YFSETQ. The CDR3: CASSLKGQVSYEQYF. The CDR3 DNA follows: TGCGCCAGCTCTTTGAAGGGGCAGGTCTCCTACGAGCAGTACTTC.

J is TRBJ1-2 and V is TRBV19; 9 bases agree with TRBD1. Losses at the gene ends were 5 bases for V and 7 bases for J; bases not matched to a gene: 5. This CDR3 is 13 amino acids long. Germline V lookup: CDR1 LNHDA, CDR2 SQIVND (reference sequence). The CDR3 nucleotides read TGTGCCAGTAGTCCCACAGGGGGCTCTGGCTACACCTTC. Translated: CASSPTGGSGYTF.

The chain employs TRBV19 and TRBJ2-4; D possibly corresponds to TRBD1 (5 bases). CDR1 is LNHDA and CDR2 is SQIVND in the germline V gene (reference sequence). The CDR3 has 13 amino acids. Trimming cost V 0 bases and J 8 bases, with 8 bases left between them. CDR3 sequence (DNA): TGTGCCAGTAGTATAGAGGGGCCTGACATTCAGTACTTC. This sequence encodes CASSIEGPDIQYF.

The chain employs TRBV5-1 and TRBJ2-2; 11 nucleotides line up with TRBD2. The J segment lost 8 bases and the V segment lost 2 bases, leaving 5 bases of the junction unmatched. This CDR3 comprises 15 residues. CDR1 is SGHRS, CDR2 YFSETQ, per germline. As DNA, the CDR3 is TGCGCCAGCAGCTTACTAGCGGGAGTGCCTGGGGAGCTGTTTTTT. Translating gives CASSLLAGVPGELFF. Full variable domain (outside the CDR3, taken from reference TRBV5-1 and TRBJ2-2): KAGVTQTPRYLIKTRGQQVTLSCSPISGHRSVSWYQQTPGQGLQFLFEYFSETQRNKGNFPGRFSGRQFSNSRSEMNVSTLELGDSALYLCASSLLAGVPGELFFGEGSRLTVL.

The chain has TRBV27 and TRBJ1-2; D unclear. This CDR3 region has 15 residues. Germline V CDR1 and CDR2: MNHEY, SMNVEV (reference sequence). V lost 3 bases and J lost 2, with 13 bases in between. The CDR3 sequence: CASSLRATWNYGYTF. CDR3 nucleotide sequence: TGTGCCAGCAGTTTGAGGGCGACTTGGAACTATGGCTACACCTTC.

The chain joins TRBV13 to TRBJ1-2; D call uncertain. The CDR3 contains 11 residues. Germline assignment: CDR1 PRHDT and CDR2 FYEKMQ (reference sequence). Trimming cost V 5 bases and J 3 bases, with 4 bases left between them. CDR3 protein: CASSPYYGYTF. The CDR3 DNA follows: TGTGCCAGCAGCCCGTACTATGGCTACACCTTC.

This chain uses TRBV6-5 with TRBJ2-7; 9 bases agree with TRBD1. Germline lookup yields CDR1 MNHEY and CDR2 SVGAGI. The CDR3 totals 14 residues. V lost 5 bases and J lost 4; bases outside the gene matches: 6. The CDR3 is CASSNGQGLYEQYF. The CDR3, as DNA: TGTGCCAGCAGTAACGGACAGGGGTTGTACGAGCAGTACTTC.

J is TRBJ1-2 and V is TRBV7-8; 7 nucleotides line up with TRBD1. The length of the CDR3 is 15 residues. CDR1 is SGHVS and CDR2 is FQNEAQ in the germline V gene. Trimming removed 5 bases from V and 4 bases from J; junction bases left unmatched: 10. The CDR3 is CASSASGGMGYGYTF. The DNA of the CDR3 is TGTGCCAGCAGCGCGTCAGGGGGAATGGGCTATGGCTACACCTTC.

This sequence joins TRBV7-8 and TRBJ2-1, with TRBD2 as a possible D gene (6 bases). Germline V gives CDR1 SGHVS, CDR2 FQNEAQ. V was trimmed by 4 bases and J by 0 bases, leaving 7 bases between them. The CDR3 length is 14 residues. For the CDR3, the DNA is TGTGCCAGCAGCTCGGACTACTCCTACAATGAGCAGTTCTTC. It encodes CASSSDYSYNEQFF.

The CDR3 nucleotides read TGTGCCAGCAGTCTCCGACAGGGGCGGGGCCGAGGCTACACCTTC. Translated, it gives CASSLRQGRGRGYTF. This rearrangement joins TRBV28 to TRBJ1-2, with 8 bases lining up with TRBD1. The CDR3 extends over 15 amino acids. The ends lost 5 bases at V and 8 bases at J; junction bases unmatched: 13. Germline values: CDR1 MDHEN, CDR2 SYDVKM.

This chain links TRBV28 with TRBJ2-5; 8 bases fit TRBD2. The germline V gene encodes CDR1 MDHEN and CDR2 SYDVKM. V lost 1 base to trimming and J lost 4 bases; unmatched junction nucleotides: 5. The CDR3 length is 15 residues. The CDR3 DNA reads TGTGCCAGCAGTTTATCGGGAGGGAGGGTAGAGACCCAGTACTTC. Translation gives CASSLSGGRVETQYF.

The chain carries TRBV2 and TRBJ1-2; 7 bases align to TRBD1. CDR3 length: 14 residues. Germline CDR1 SNHLY, CDR2 FYNNEI. Trimming took 3 bases from V and 4 from J; bases not matched to a gene: 5. The CDR3 reads CASSEGQRFYGYTF. The CDR3 region has the DNA TGTGCCAGCAGTGAGGGACAGCGATTCTATGGCTACACCTTC. Together with reference TRBV2 and TRBJ1-2, the CDR3 gives the full variable domain: EPEVTQTPSHQVTQMGQEVILRCVPISNHLYFYWYRQILGQKVEFLVSFYNNEISEKSEIFDDQFSVERPDGSNFTLKIRSTKLEDSAMYFCASSEGQRFYGYTFGSGTRLTVV.

As concerns this clone: A read error may account for a junction end that differs from germline. This chain connects TRBV7-9 to TRBJ1-1; D is possibly TRBD1 (6 bases). Germline-derived CDR1 and CDR2 are SEHNR and FQNEAQ (reference sequence). There are 15 residues in the CDR3. DNA for the CDR3: TGTTCCAGCAGCTCGACGGGACATGACCATACTGAAGCTTTCTTT. It translates to CSSSSTGHDHTEAFF.

This sequence joins TRBV7-8 and TRBJ1-4; D perhaps matches TRBD1 (5 bases). The V and J ends lost 5 bases and 4 bases respectively, with 11 bases between them. This CDR3 is 14 amino acids long. CDR1 and CDR2 from the germline V gene are SGHVS and FQNEAQ. The CDR3 DNA reads as TGTGCCAGCAGCCGAGACAGACGTAATGAAAAACTGTTTTTT. Translating gives CASSRDRRNEKLFF.